This T cell receptor (beta chain) was identified in a study of cytomegalovirus exposure and HLA in healthy donors. Whereas donors were nominally healthy upon sampling, unrecorded immune exposures were probable. Notes on this clone: Its antigen remains unknown.

Study observations and caveats: In the analysis, some V segments, TRBV6-2 and TRBV6-3 included, were excluded as indistinguishable.

After removal of 1 base from V and 2 bases from J, the junction contained 4 bases not matched to a gene. The CDR3 contains 15 residues. The germline V gene has CDR1 LNHNV and CDR2 YYDKDF (reference sequence). The PCR made use of 60 Vbeta and 13 Jbeta primers. Sequencing used immunoSEQ multiplex PCR; TCRdb keeps in-frame clones, though not all of them. The sample has roughly 110,000 clones, about three quarters seen once. V gene TRBV15 combines with J gene TRBJ1-2; TRBD1 matches at 7 bases. The receptor was derived from a woman aged 45-65 years in good health and CMV-seropositive. The sample taken for sequencing was PBMCs. The CDR3 loop reads CATSRADRLNYGYTF. Written as DNA, the CDR3 is TGTGCCACCAGCAGAGCGGACAGGCTCAACTATGGCTACACCTTC.